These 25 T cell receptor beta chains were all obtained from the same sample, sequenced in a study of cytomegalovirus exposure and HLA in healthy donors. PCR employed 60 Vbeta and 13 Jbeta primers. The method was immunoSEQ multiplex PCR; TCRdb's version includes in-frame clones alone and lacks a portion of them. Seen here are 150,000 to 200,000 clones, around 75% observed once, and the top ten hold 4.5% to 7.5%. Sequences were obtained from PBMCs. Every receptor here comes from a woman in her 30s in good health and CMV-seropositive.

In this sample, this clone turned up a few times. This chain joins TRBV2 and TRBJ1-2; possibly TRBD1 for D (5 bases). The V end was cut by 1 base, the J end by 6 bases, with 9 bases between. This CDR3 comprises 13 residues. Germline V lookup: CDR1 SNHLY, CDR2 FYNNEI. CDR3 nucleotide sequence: TGTGCCAGCAGTGAAGTCCAGGGTGATGGCTACACCTTC. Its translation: CASSEVQGDGYTF.

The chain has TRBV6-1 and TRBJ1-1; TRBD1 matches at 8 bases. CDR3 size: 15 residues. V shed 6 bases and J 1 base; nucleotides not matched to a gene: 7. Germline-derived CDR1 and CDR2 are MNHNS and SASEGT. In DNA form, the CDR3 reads TGTGCCAGCAGAGGACAGGGAGGTAGGAACACTGAAGCTTTCTTT. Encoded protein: CASRGQGGRNTEAFF.

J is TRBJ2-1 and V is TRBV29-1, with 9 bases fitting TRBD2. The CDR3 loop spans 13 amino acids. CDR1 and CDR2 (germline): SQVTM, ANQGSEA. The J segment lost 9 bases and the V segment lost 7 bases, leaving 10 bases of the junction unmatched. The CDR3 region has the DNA TGCAGCGGCTTCGGCGGGGGGGCCCGTGAGCAGTTCTTC. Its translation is CSGFGGGAREQFF.

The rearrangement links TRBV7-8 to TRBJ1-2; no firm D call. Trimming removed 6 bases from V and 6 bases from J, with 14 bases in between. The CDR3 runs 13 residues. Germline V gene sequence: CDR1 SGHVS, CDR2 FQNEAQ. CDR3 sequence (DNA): TGTGCCAGCAGTCAACGGTCTGTGGATGGCTACACCTTC. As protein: CASSQRSVDGYTF.

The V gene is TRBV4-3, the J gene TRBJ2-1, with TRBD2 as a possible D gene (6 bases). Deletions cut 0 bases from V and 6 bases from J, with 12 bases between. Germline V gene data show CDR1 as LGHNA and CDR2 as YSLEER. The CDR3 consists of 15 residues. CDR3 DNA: TGCGCCAGCAGCCAAGAGCTTACTAGCCCCAATGAGCAGTTCTTC. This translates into CASSQELTSPNEQFF.

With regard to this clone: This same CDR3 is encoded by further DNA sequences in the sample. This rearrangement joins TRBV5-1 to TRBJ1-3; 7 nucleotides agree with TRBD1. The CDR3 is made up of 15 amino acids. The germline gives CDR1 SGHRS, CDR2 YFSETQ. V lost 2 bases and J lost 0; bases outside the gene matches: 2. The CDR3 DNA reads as TGCGCCAGCAGCTTACGGACAGGCTCTGGAAACACCATATATTTT. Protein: CASSLRTGSGNTIYF.

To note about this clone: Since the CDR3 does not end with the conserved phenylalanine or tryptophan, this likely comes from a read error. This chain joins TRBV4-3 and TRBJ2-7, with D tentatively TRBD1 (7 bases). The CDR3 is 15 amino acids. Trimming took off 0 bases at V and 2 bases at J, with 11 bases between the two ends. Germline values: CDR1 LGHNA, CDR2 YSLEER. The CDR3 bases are TGCGCCAGCAGCCAAGAGGGAGGACAGGCCTACGAGCAGTACTCC. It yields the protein CASSQEGGQAYEQYS.

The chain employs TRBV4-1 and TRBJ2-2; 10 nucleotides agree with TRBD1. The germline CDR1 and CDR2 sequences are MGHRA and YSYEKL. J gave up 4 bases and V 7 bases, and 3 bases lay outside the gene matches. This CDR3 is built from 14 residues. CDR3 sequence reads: CASMDRGITGELFF. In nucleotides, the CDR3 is TGCGCCAGCATGGACAGGGGGATCACCGGGGAGCTGTTTTTT.

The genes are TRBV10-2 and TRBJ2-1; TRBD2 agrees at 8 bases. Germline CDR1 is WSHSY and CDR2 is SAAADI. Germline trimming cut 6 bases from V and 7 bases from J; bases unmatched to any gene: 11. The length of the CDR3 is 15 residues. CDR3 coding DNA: TGCGCCAGCAGAATTAGCGGGGCTCAATTTAATGAGCAGTTCTTC. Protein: CASRISGAQFNEQFF.

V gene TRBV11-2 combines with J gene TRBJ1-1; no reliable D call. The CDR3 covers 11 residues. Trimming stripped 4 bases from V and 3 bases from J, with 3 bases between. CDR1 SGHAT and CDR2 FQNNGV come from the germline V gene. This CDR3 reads CASSSYTEAFF. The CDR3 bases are TGTGCCAGCAGCTCCTACACTGAAGCTTTCTTT.

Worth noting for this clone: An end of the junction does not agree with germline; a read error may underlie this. CDR3 coding DNA: TGTGCCAGTAGCTCCAGGACAGGGAACTATGGCTACACCTTC. It encodes CASSSRTGNYGYTF. The chain carries TRBV7-2 and TRBJ1-2, with TRBD1 identical over 8 bases. This CDR3 contains 14 residues. The germline V gene has CDR1 SGHTA and CDR2 FQGNSA.

The DNA of the CDR3 is TGTGCCACCAGCAGAGATCGGGACAGGGACGCTAATGAAAAACTGTTTTTT. Translated, it gives CATSRDRDRDANEKLFF. The chain is built from TRBV15 and TRBJ1-4, with 9 bases fitting TRBD1. After removal of 0 bases from V and 3 bases from J, the junction contained 5 bases not matched to a gene. The CDR3 length is 17 residues. Germline loops: CDR1 LNHNV, CDR2 YYDKDF (reference sequence). Based on the CDR3 plus reference TRBV15 and TRBJ1-4, the full variable domain is DAMVIQNPRYQVTQFGKPVTLSCSQTLNHNVMYWYQQKSSQAPKLLFHYYDKDFNNEADTPDNFQSRRPNTSFCFLDIRSPGLGDTAMYLCATSRDRDRDANEKLFFGSGTQLSVL.

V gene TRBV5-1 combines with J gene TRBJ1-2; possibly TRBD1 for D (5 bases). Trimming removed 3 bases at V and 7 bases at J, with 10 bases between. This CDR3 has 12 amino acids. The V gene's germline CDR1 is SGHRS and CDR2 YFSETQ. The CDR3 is CASSSGTPGYTF. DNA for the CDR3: TGCGCCAGCAGCTCCGGGACTCCTGGCTACACCTTC. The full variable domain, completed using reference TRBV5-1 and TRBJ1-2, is KAGVTQTPRYLIKTRGQQVTLSCSPISGHRSVSWYQQTPGQGLQFLFEYFSETQRNKGNFPGRFSGRQFSNSRSEMNVSTLELGDSALYLCASSSGTPGYTFGSGTRLTVV.

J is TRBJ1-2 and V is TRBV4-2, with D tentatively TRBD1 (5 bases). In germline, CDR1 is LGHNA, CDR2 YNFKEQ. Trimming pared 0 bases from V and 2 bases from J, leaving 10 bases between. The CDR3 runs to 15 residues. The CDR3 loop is CASSQEGAGNYGYTF. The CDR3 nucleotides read TGTGCCAGCAGCCAAGAAGGGGCGGGGAACTATGGCTACACCTTC.

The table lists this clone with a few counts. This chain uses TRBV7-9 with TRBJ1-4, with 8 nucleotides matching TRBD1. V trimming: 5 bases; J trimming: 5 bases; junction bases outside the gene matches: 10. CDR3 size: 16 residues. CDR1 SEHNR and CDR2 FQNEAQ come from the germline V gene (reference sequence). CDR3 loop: CASSPSSNRGNEKLFF. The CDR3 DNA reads TGTGCCAGCAGCCCCTCAAGTAACAGGGGGAATGAAAAACTGTTTTTT.

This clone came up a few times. CDR3 sequence (DNA): TGTGCCAGCAGTGACGGGACTAGCGGCCAAGAGACCCAGTACTTC. Protein: CASSDGTSGQETQYF. The chain employs TRBV6-4 and TRBJ2-5, with 11 nucleotides matching TRBD2. J lost 1 base, V lost 2 bases, and 0 bases had no gene match. Germline loops: CDR1 MRHNA, CDR2 SNTAGT. The CDR3 loop spans 15 amino acids.

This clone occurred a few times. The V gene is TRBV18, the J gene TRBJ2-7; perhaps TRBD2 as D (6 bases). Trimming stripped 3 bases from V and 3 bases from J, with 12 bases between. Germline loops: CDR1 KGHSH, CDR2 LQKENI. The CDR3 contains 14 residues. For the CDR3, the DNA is TGTGCCAGCTCACCTCAGCGGGCGGGCTACGAGCAGTACTTC. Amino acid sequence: CASSPQRAGYEQYF.

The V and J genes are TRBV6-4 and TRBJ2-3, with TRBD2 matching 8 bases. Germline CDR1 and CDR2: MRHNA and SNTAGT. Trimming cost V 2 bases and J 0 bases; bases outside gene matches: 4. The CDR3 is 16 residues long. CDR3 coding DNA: TGTGCCAGCAGTGACCTAGCGGGCCCGAGCACAGATACGCAGTATTTT. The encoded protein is CASSDLAGPSTDTQYF.

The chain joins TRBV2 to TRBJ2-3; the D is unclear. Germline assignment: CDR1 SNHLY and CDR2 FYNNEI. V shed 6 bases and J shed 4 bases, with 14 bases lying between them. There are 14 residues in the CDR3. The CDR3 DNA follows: TGTGCCAGCAGGAGGCTGGTAGGCGCAGATACGCAGTATTTT. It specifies CASRRLVGADTQYF.

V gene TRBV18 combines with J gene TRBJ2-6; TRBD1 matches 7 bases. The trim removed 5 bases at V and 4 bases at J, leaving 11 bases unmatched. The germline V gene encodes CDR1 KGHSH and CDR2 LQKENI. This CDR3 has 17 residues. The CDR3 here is CASSTGQPGTGANVLTF. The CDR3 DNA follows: TGTGCCAGCTCAACGGGACAGCCCGGGACCGGGGCCAACGTCCTGACTTTC.

The CDR3 bases are TGCGCCAGCAGCCGGTGGACTAGCGGGTCACCCACAGATACGCAGTATTTT. Its translation: CASSRWTSGSPTDTQYF. The V gene is TRBV5-1, the J gene TRBJ2-3; 11 bases match TRBD2. Trimming took 4 bases from V and 2 from J; bases not matched to a gene: 9. Germline V gives CDR1 SGHRS, CDR2 YFSETQ. The CDR3 sequence is 17 residues long. Full variable domain (missing parts from reference TRBV5-1 and TRBJ2-3): KAGVTQTPRYLIKTRGQQVTLSCSPISGHRSVSWYQQTPGQGLQFLFEYFSETQRNKGNFPGRFSGRQFSNSRSEMNVSTLELGDSALYLCASSRWTSGSPTDTQYFGPGTRLTVL.

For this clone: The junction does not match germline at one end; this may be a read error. Written as DNA, the CDR3 is TGTGTCAGCAGCCCCCGGGACAGGGAGCCTCTCTCTGGGGCCAACGTCCTGACTTTC. Residues: CVSSPRDREPLSGANVLTF. The chain employs TRBV4-2 and TRBJ2-6, with 9 bases aligning to TRBD1. CDR3 length: 19 amino acids. Germline V gene lookup returns CDR1 LGHNA and CDR2 YNFKEQ.

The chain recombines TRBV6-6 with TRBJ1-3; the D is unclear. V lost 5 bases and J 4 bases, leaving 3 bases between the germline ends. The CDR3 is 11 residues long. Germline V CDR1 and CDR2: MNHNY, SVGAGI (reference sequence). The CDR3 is CASSQGNTIYF. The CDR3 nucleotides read TGTGCCAGCAGTCAAGGAAACACCATATATTTT.

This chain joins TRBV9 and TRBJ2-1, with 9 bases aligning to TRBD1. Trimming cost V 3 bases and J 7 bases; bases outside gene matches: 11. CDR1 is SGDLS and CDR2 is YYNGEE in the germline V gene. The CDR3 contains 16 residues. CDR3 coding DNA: TGTGCCAGCAGCGGTAGACAGGGGGAAGGGATGAATGAGCAGTTCTTC. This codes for CASSGRQGEGMNEQFF.

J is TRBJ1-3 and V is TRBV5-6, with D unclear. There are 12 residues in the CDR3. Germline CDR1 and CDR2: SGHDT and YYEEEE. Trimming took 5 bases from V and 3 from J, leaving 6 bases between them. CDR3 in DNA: TGTGCCAGCAGTTACTATGGAAACACCATATATTTT. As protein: CASSYYGNTIYF.